Presented here are 23 T cell receptor beta chains from one specimen sequenced in a study of cytomegalovirus exposure and HLA in healthy donors. Use of 60 Vbeta and 13 Jbeta primers characterized the PCR. Assay: immunoSEQ multiplex PCR; the TCRdb copy retains only in-frame clones and omits some. The repertoire includes 150,000 or so clones, around 80% of them detected once, and around 5.8% sits in the top ten. The sequencing input was PBMCs. These receptors were taken from a male donor in good health and CMV-seropositive.

Remarks on this clone: A junction end diverges from the germline sequence, so it may reflect a read error. This chain connects TRBV7-9 to TRBJ1-2, with TRBD1 identical over 7 bases. In germline, CDR1 is SEHNR, CDR2 FQNEAQ (reference sequence). The CDR3 extends over 12 amino acids. For the CDR3, the DNA is TGTTCCAGCAGCGCATACAGGGGCGGCTACACCTTC. This sequence encodes CSSSAYRGGYTF.

This chain joins TRBV20-1 and TRBJ1-4; D gene ambiguous. The V end lost 4 bases, the J end lost 12 bases, and 12 bases lay between the germline ends. This CDR3 has 11 amino acids. Germline CDR1 and CDR2: DFQATT and SNEGSKA (reference sequence). CDR3 DNA: TGCAGTGCTATGGAACAGAACGAACTGTTTTTT. It encodes CSAMEQNELFF.

V and J are TRBV7-2 and TRBJ2-6, with D possibly being TRBD1 (6 bases). This CDR3 region has 17 residues. CDR1 is SGHTA, CDR2 FQGNSA, per germline. Between the trimmed V and J ends, which lost 5 bases and 0 bases, there was a span of 14 bases. The CDR3 nucleotides read TGTGCCAGCAGCATCTACATACAGGGCTCTGGGGCCAACGTCCTGACTTTC. It translates to CASSIYIQGSGANVLTF. The full variable domain, its missing parts supplied by reference TRBV7-2 and TRBJ2-6, is GAGVSQSPSNKVTEKGKDVELRCDPISGHTALYWYRQSLGQGLEFLIYFQGNSAPDKSGLPSDRFSAERTGGSVSTLTIQRTQQEDSAVYLCASSIYIQGSGANVLTFGAGSRLTVL.

The chain employs TRBV19 and TRBJ1-1; possibly TRBD1 for D (6 bases). Between the trimmed V and J ends, which lost 1 base and 4 bases, there was a span of 10 bases. The CDR3 has 14 amino acids. Germline-derived CDR1 and CDR2 are LNHDA and SQIVND (reference sequence). The CDR3 nucleotides are TGTGCCAGTAGTATAGCGGGCAGGGGCACTGAAGCTTTCTTT. Protein product: CASSIAGRGTEAFF.

The chain combines TRBV4-1 with TRBJ1-2, with 8 positions matching TRBD1. Germline trimming cut 0 bases from V and 0 bases from J; bases unmatched to any gene: 9. The CDR3 extends over 18 amino acids. The germline gives CDR1 MGHRA, CDR2 YSYEKL. This CDR3 reads CASSQDLAGGDTNYGYTF. CDR3 bases: TGCGCCAGCAGCCAAGATTTGGCAGGGGGCGATACTAACTATGGCTACACCTTC.

The V gene is TRBV27, the J gene TRBJ2-3; D unclear. The germline V gene encodes CDR1 MNHEY and CDR2 SMNVEV (reference sequence). This CDR3 region has 12 residues. Trimming took 0 bases from V and 6 from J, leaving 4 bases between them. The CDR3 is CASSLSRDTQYF. The DNA for the CDR3 is TGTGCCAGCAGTTTATCGAGGGATACGCAGTATTTT.

This clone was seen more than once but under ten times. The gene calls are TRBV15 and TRBJ2-3, with 10 positions matching TRBD2. There are 23 residues in the CDR3. Per germline, CDR1 LNHNV and CDR2 YYDKDF (reference sequence). Trimming removed 0 bases from V and 2 bases from J; junction bases left unmatched: 23. The CDR3 is CATSRDRAGRTSGRGGSTDTQYF. In DNA form, the CDR3 reads TGTGCCACCAGCAGAGATCGGGCGGGAAGGACTAGCGGTAGGGGGGGGTCCACAGATACGCAGTATTTT.

The chain employs TRBV18 and TRBJ2-3; perhaps TRBD1 as D (6 bases). The germline V gene encodes CDR1 KGHSH and CDR2 LQKENI. This CDR3 is 12 amino acids long. Between the trimmed V and J ends, which lost 6 bases and 7 bases, there was a span of 11 bases. CDR3 residues: CASSPQGNTQYF. The CDR3 bases are TGTGCCAGCTCCCCTCAGGGGAATACGCAGTATTTT.

The V gene is TRBV5-5, the J gene TRBJ1-4, with 7 positions matching TRBD1. CDR3 length equals 14 residues. With 5 bases clipped from V and 5 bases from J, the junction kept 6 bases outside the gene matches. CDR1 and CDR2 from the germline V gene are SGHKS and YYEKEE (reference sequence). The CDR3 nucleotides read TGTGCCAGCAGGGCCGGGACAGTGAATGAAAAACTGTTTTTT. It yields the protein CASRAGTVNEKLFF.

The CDR3 is CAILRTSELPPGLNEQFF. The CDR3 DNA follows: TGTGCCATCCTGAGAACTAGCGAACTCCCCCCCGGGCTAAATGAGCAGTTCTTC. This chain connects TRBV10-3 to TRBJ2-1, with 7 positions matching TRBD2. Germline V gives CDR1 ENHRY, CDR2 SYGVKD. V dropped 8 bases and J dropped 7; count of bases not matched to a gene: 23. The CDR3 is 18 residues long.

This clone came up once. This chain joins TRBV6-4 and TRBJ2-7, with 7 bases aligning to TRBD1. V lost 3 bases, J lost 0 bases, and 2 bases stayed unmatched. The CDR3 runs 14 residues. CDR1 and CDR2 from the germline V gene are MRHNA and SNTAGT. The CDR3 loop reads CASSETGYSYEQYF. The DNA of the CDR3 is TGTGCCAGCAGTGAGACAGGGTACTCCTACGAGCAGTACTTC.

The chain recombines TRBV19 with TRBJ2-1, with 8 bases fitting TRBD2. CDR1 and CDR2 from the germline V gene are LNHDA and SQIVND (reference sequence). V was clipped by 1 base and J by 7 bases; unmatched bases: 9. The CDR3 is 16 amino acids. The CDR3 DNA sequence: TGTGCCAGTAGTATAGCGGGCGGGAGGCCTGATAATGAGCAGTTCTTC. It codes for CASSIAGGRPDNEQFF.

This clone was picked up a small number of times. The chain has TRBV19 and TRBJ2-5; no clear D. The CDR3 sequence is 10 residues long. Trimming shortened V by 9 bases and J by 3 bases, and 5 bases separated the two germline ends. The germline gives CDR1 LNHDA, CDR2 SQIVND (reference sequence). The CDR3 bases are TGTGCCAGCGGTAAAGAGACCCAGTACTTC. It specifies CASGKETQYF.

This clone was recorded only once. At the DNA level, this CDR3 is encoded by other sequences in the same sample as well. The chain couples TRBV11-3 to TRBJ2-7, with D maybe TRBD1 (5 bases). Trimming removed 6 bases from V and 3 bases from J, with 18 bases in between. Germline V gene data show CDR1 as SGHNT and CDR2 as YENEEA. The CDR3 extends over 15 amino acids. In nucleotides, the CDR3 is TGTGCCAGCAGTCGCCACGGAAGGGGCGGCTACGAGCAGTACTTC. It is translated as CASSRHGRGGYEQYF.

This clone was seen once. This chain joins TRBV5-1 and TRBJ2-2; D is possibly TRBD2 (6 bases). Germline CDR1 reads SGHRS; CDR2 reads YFSETQ. The length of the CDR3 is 14 residues. The V end was cut by 5 bases, the J end by 2 bases, with 10 bases between. CDR3 DNA: TGCGCCAGCAGGAGACTAGTTAACACCGGGGAGCTGTTTTTT. As protein: CASRRLVNTGELFF.

This clone was counted once. The rearrangement links TRBV28 to TRBJ2-4; maybe TRBD1 (6 bases). The CDR3 has 19 amino acids. V was cut by 2 bases and J by 2 bases, with 22 bases left in between. The germline V gene has CDR1 MDHEN and CDR2 SYDVKM. The CDR3 here is CASSLHIGQYRDTKNIQYF. The CDR3 DNA reads TGTGCCAGCAGTTTACACATCGGCCAATACAGGGATACCAAAAACATTCAGTACTTC.

This chain joins TRBV9 and TRBJ2-1, with D possibly matching TRBD2 (5 bases). V was cut by 2 bases and J by 2 bases, with 11 bases left in between. Germline-derived CDR1 and CDR2 are SGDLS and YYNGEE. The CDR3 totals 15 residues. CDR3 loop: CASSVGSLTYNEQFF. The CDR3 nucleotides are TGTGCCAGCAGCGTTGGGAGTCTCACCTACAATGAGCAGTTCTTC. Filled out from reference TRBV9 and TRBJ2-1, the complete variable domain reads DSGVTQTPKHLITATGQRVTLRCSPRSGDLSVYWYQQSLDQGLQFLIQYYNGEERAKGNILERFSAQQFPDLHSELNLSSLELGDSALYFCASSVGSLTYNEQFFGPGTRLTVL.

This chain uses TRBV6-6 with TRBJ1-2, with D unresolved. The V gene's germline CDR1 is MNHNY and CDR2 SVGAGI (reference sequence). V was pared by 2 bases and J by 7 bases, with 14 bases between. This CDR3 has 14 residues. CDR3 loop: CASSYGSTGSGYTF. CDR3 sequence (DNA): TGTGCCAGCAGTTACGGGTCTACGGGGTCTGGCTACACCTTC.

This clone showed up just once. This chain joins TRBV19 and TRBJ2-6, with 7 positions matching TRBD1. V was clipped by 5 bases and J by 0 bases; unmatched bases: 4. This CDR3 spans 16 amino acids. The germline V gene encodes CDR1 LNHDA and CDR2 SQIVND (reference sequence). For the CDR3, the DNA is TGTGCCAGTAGTGCCTACAGGGGCTCTGGGGCCAACGTCCTGACTTTC. This translates into CASSAYRGSGANVLTF.

The rearrangement uses TRBV9 and TRBJ2-1; tentatively, D is TRBD1 (5 bases). V was shortened by 0 bases and J by 4 bases, with 5 bases between the two germline ends. The CDR3 contains 13 residues. Germline lookup yields CDR1 SGDLS and CDR2 YYNGEE. In DNA, the CDR3 is TGTGCCAGCAGCGTAGACAGGTACAATGAGCAGTTCTTC. Translating it yields CASSVDRYNEQFF.

The chain employs TRBV6-6 and TRBJ1-1; D not resolved. V was pared by 2 bases and J by 1 base, with 8 bases between. This CDR3 is 14 amino acids long. Per germline, CDR1 MNHNY and CDR2 SVGAGI (reference sequence). The CDR3 loop is CASSYEGENTEAFF. As DNA, the CDR3 is TGTGCCAGCAGTTACGAGGGCGAGAACACTGAAGCTTTCTTT.

The gene calls are TRBV5-6 and TRBJ2-3; D is unresolved. The CDR3 loop spans 15 amino acids. Trimming cost V 3 bases and J 5 bases, with 16 bases left between them. The germline CDR1 and CDR2 sequences are SGHDT and YYEEEE. This chain's CDR3 is CASSYPQTGGDTQYF. CDR3 sequence (DNA): TGTGCCAGCAGCTACCCGCAGACCGGCGGAGATACGCAGTATTTT.

The V and J genes are TRBV18 and TRBJ1-4; D call uncertain. The CDR3 has 12 amino acids. Trimming stripped 3 bases from V and 7 bases from J, with 6 bases between. The V gene's germline CDR1 is KGHSH and CDR2 LQKENI. CDR3 in DNA: TGTGCCAGCTCACCCATGAGTGAAAAACTGTTTTTT. It encodes CASSPMSEKLFF.